A single sample is the source of the 24 T cell receptor beta chains below, sequenced in a study of OX40 agonist ivuxolimab in advanced cancers. Profiled with immunoSEQ multiplex PCR; TCRdb holds only in-frame clones, not every one. The table includes approximately 81,000 clones, 85% to 90% detected once. This specimen was CD4+ or CD8+ T cells sorted from blood, taken in a trial of the OX40 agonist ivuxolimab. The source is an adult with an advanced solid tumor such as melanoma, head and neck, liver or kidney cancer.

J is TRBJ1-2 and V is TRBV6-1, with TRBD1 as a possible D gene (5 bases). V dropped 6 bases and J dropped 3 bases, with 17 bases sitting between them. The germline gives CDR1 MNHNS, CDR2 SASEGT. This CDR3 has 15 residues. CDR3 residues: CASRPNTGPYYGYTF. The CDR3 nucleotides are TGTGCCAGCAGACCCAATACGGGACCCTACTATGGCTACACCTTC.

The chain uses TRBV5-4 and TRBJ1-2, with D unclear. Germline loops: CDR1 SGHNT, CDR2 YYREEE (reference sequence). Trimming cost V 1 base and J 2 bases, with 9 bases left between them. The CDR3 runs 14 residues. The CDR3 spells CASSLMGQNYGYTF. Written as DNA, the CDR3 is TGTGCCAGCAGCTTGATGGGTCAGAACTATGGCTACACCTTC.

V and J are TRBV28 and TRBJ2-5; unclear D gene. Matching the DNA end better, TRBJ2-7 makes the J call doubtful. The CDR3 totals 12 residues. Germline values: CDR1 MDHEN, CDR2 SYDVKM. The CDR3 nucleotides read TGTGCCAGCAGTTTAATTTTTGACGAGCAGTACTTC. Translating it yields CASSLIFDEQYF.

The chain has TRBV29-1 and TRBJ2-7; 10 bases are shared with TRBD1. The J segment lost 6 bases and the V segment lost 4 bases, leaving 6 bases of the junction unmatched. From germline, CDR1 is SQVTM and CDR2 ANQGSEA. The CDR3 has 13 amino acids. The CDR3 sequence: CSVAQTGGSEQYF. CDR3 sequence (DNA): TGCAGCGTTGCCCAGACAGGGGGCAGCGAGCAGTACTTC.

CDR3 amino acids: CSVEGRGYEQYF. DNA for the CDR3: TGCAGCGTTGAAGGCAGGGGCTACGAGCAGTACTTC. The chain combines TRBV29-1 with TRBJ2-7; tentative D call: TRBD1 (6 bases). Trimming took 1 base from V and 3 from J, leaving 7 bases between them. The CDR3 is 12 residues long. Germline-derived CDR1 and CDR2 are SQVTM and ANQGSEA.

The chain uses TRBV5-1 and TRBJ2-5; no clear D. Trimming took off 0 bases at V and 0 bases at J, with 6 bases between the two ends. This CDR3 comprises 14 residues. CDR1 SGHRS and CDR2 YFSETQ come from the germline V gene. CDR3 loop: CASSLGAYQETQYF. CDR3 DNA sequence: TGCGCCAGCAGCTTGGGGGCGTACCAAGAGACCCAGTACTTC.

This sequence joins TRBV2 and TRBJ2-2; a weak D match, TRBD2 (5 bases). CDR3 length: 14 amino acids. The germline V gene has CDR1 SNHLY and CDR2 FYNNEI. Trimming pared 6 bases from V and 10 bases from J, leaving 18 bases between. The CDR3 loop is CASSLFEGPQELFF. In DNA form, the CDR3 reads TGTGCCAGCAGCCTTTTCGAGGGCCCCCAGGAGCTGTTTTTT.

The DNA of the CDR3 is TGTGCCAGCAGCCCCACGGGGGGAGTCCCATACGAGCAGTACTTC. Its translation: CASSPTGGVPYEQYF. This rearrangement joins TRBV6-5 to TRBJ2-7; 7 bases line up with TRBD2. The CDR3 spans 15 residues. Trimming removed 6 bases from V and 4 bases from J; junction bases left unmatched: 12. Germline CDR1 reads MNHEY; CDR2 reads SVGAGI.

This clone was observed a single time. The chain combines TRBV5-6 with TRBJ1-5; D unresolved. The CDR3 contains 14 residues. From germline, CDR1 is SGHDT and CDR2 YYEEEE. Trimming shortened V by 3 bases and J by 2 bases, and 9 bases separated the two germline ends. The CDR3 nucleotides are TGTGCCAGCAGCTGGCGCGGGGGCAATCAGCCCCAGCATTTT. Residues: CASSWRGGNQPQHF.

The chain couples TRBV6-6 to TRBJ1-5; D gene ambiguous. Germline CDR1 is MNHNY and CDR2 is SVGAGI (reference sequence). This CDR3 region has 14 residues. V lost 0 bases and J lost 4, with 7 bases in between. CDR3 bases: TGTGCCAGCAGTTACTCGAGGGAAAATCAGCCCCAGCATTTT. Its protein is CASSYSRENQPQHF.

The chain links TRBV19 to TRBJ2-1; either TRBD1 or TRBD2 may supply D (5 bases each). The CDR3 spans 16 residues. Trimming removed 5 bases at V and 6 bases at J, with 20 bases between. The germline V gene has CDR1 LNHDA and CDR2 SQIVND (reference sequence). The CDR3 DNA follows: TGTGCCAGTAGTGGGGACCCACGGACGGCGGTCAATGAGCAGTTCTTC. Amino acid sequence: CASSGDPRTAVNEQFF.

The chain couples TRBV2 to TRBJ2-6, with a tentative D call TRBD1 (5 bases). The germline V gene has CDR1 SNHLY and CDR2 FYNNEI. Trimming removed 6 bases at V and 0 bases at J, with 12 bases between. There are 16 residues in the CDR3. CDR3 coding DNA: TGTGCCAGCAGAACAGGACCAAGCTCTGGGGCCAACGTCCTGACTTTC. Its protein product is CASRTGPSSGANVLTF.

The chain uses TRBV18 and TRBJ1-2, with 8 bases lining up with TRBD1. Germline CDR1 KGHSH, CDR2 LQKENI. This CDR3 spans 14 amino acids. The junction had 10 bases not matched to a gene; V was cut back by 5 bases and J by 8 bases. As DNA, the CDR3 is TGTGCCAGCTCAGCTTCACGGGACAGGATCGGCTACACCTTC. It specifies CASSASRDRIGYTF. Full variable domain (rest looked up from reference TRBV18 and TRBJ1-2): NAGVMQNPRHLVRRRGQEARLRCSPMKGHSHVYWYRQLPEEGLKFMVYLQKENIIDESGMPKERFSAEFPKEGPSILRIQQVVRGDSAAYFCASSASRDRIGYTFGSGTRLTVV.

The chain employs TRBV15 and TRBJ2-7; TRBD1 is a possible D gene (6 bases). Germline CDR1 is LNHNV and CDR2 is YYDKDF (reference sequence). This CDR3 has 12 residues. V lost 5 bases, J lost 3 bases, and 8 bases lay in between. The CDR3 here is CATSPQGYEQYF. As DNA, the CDR3 is TGTGCCACCAGCCCACAGGGCTACGAGCAGTACTTC.

The chain combines TRBV7-9 with TRBJ2-5; D is ambiguous. Germline assignment: CDR1 SEHNR and CDR2 FQNEAQ (reference sequence). The CDR3 has 11 residues. Trimming left V 0 bases short and J 5 bases short, with 1 base between. Written as DNA, the CDR3 is TGTGCCAGCAGCTTAGCTGAGACCCAGTACTTC. Its protein is CASSLAETQYF.

The V call is TRBV4-1, the J call TRBJ2-2; the match to TRBD1 covers 8 bases. Per the germline V gene, CDR1 is MGHRA and CDR2 is YSYEKL. CDR3 length equals 19 residues. J was trimmed by 3 bases and V by 2 bases; bases with no gene match: 14. CDR3 nucleotides: TGCGCCAGCAGCCAACAGGGGGCGCGGGGCTCCGGCTACACCGGGGAGCTGTTTTTT. It translates to CASSQQGARGSGYTGELFF.

This sequence joins TRBV29-1 and TRBJ2-4; D is possibly TRBD2 (7 bases). This CDR3 has 14 residues. Looked up from germline, CDR1 is SQVTM and CDR2 is ANQGSEA. Trimming took off 3 bases at V and 6 bases at J, with 15 bases between the two ends. CDR3 coding DNA: TGCAGCGTTGAGGGGGGGGCAAATAGAAACATTCAGTACTTC. It translates to CSVEGGANRNIQYF. Full variable domain (remainder filled in from reference TRBV29-1 and TRBJ2-4): SAVISQKPSRDICQRGTSLTIQCQVDSQVTMMFWYRQQPGQSLTLIATANQGSEATYESGFVIDKFPISRPNLTFSTLTVSNMSPEDSSIYLCSVEGGANRNIQYFGAGTRLSVL.

The chain recombines TRBV7-9 with TRBJ1-6; D is undetermined. CDR1 and CDR2 (germline): SEHNR, FQNEAQ (reference sequence). V was cut by 3 bases and J by 9 bases, with 12 bases left in between. The CDR3 has 14 residues. CDR3 sequence reads: CASSLPGLVSPLHF. Written as DNA, the CDR3 is TGTGCCAGCAGCTTGCCAGGCTTGGTTTCACCCCTCCACTTT.

The CDR3 region is CASSQAVSTVPQHF. DNA of the CDR3: TGTGCCAGCAGCCAAGCGGTCTCGACAGTTCCCCAGCATTTT. The J gene is TRBJ1-5, the V gene TRBV2, with D possibly being TRBD1 (5 bases). The CDR3 is 14 amino acids. The germline V gene encodes CDR1 SNHLY and CDR2 FYNNEI. Between the trimmed V and J ends, which lost 6 bases and 10 bases, there was a span of 19 bases. The complete variable domain, with remaining parts taken from reference TRBV2 and TRBJ1-5, reads EPEVTQTPSHQVTQMGQEVILRCVPISNHLYFYWYRQILGQKVEFLVSFYNNEISEKSEIFDDQFSVERPDGSNFTLKIRSTKLEDSAMYFCASSQAVSTVPQHFGDGTRLSIL.

This clone has a single count. This chain connects TRBV7-9 to TRBJ2-1, with TRBD2 identical over 9 bases. CDR1 and CDR2 (germline): SEHNR, FQNEAQ (reference sequence). V trimming: 3 bases; J trimming: 7 bases; junction bases outside the gene matches: 1. The CDR3 is 13 residues long. This CDR3 reads CASSFTSGNEQFF. For the CDR3, the DNA is TGTGCCAGCAGCTTTACTAGCGGGAATGAGCAGTTCTTC.

As concerns this clone: Germline is not matched at one junction end, which may reflect a read error. This sequence joins TRBV7-2 and TRBJ2-1; weak D call: TRBD2 (5 bases). Germline assignment: CDR1 SGHTA and CDR2 FQGNSA. The CDR3 is 18 amino acids. The CDR3 here is CASSIAQQMAGIWYEQFF. The DNA for the CDR3 is TGTGCCAGCAGCATAGCCCAACAAATGGCGGGTATTTGGTATGAGCAGTTCTTC.

This rearrangement joins TRBV6-5 to TRBJ2-1; 7 bases map to TRBD1. V lost 5 bases, J lost 0 bases, and 4 bases stayed unmatched. The V gene's germline CDR1 is MNHEY and CDR2 SVGAGI. This CDR3 is 15 amino acids long. DNA for the CDR3: TGTGCCAGCAGTCGAACAGGGGACTCCTACAATGAGCAGTTCTTC. Amino acids: CASSRTGDSYNEQFF.

The chain is built from TRBV19 and TRBJ1-5; D possibly corresponds to TRBD1 (6 bases). The CDR3 is 16 residues long. Per germline, CDR1 LNHDA and CDR2 SQIVND (reference sequence). Trimming took off 5 bases at V and 3 bases at J, with 17 bases between the two ends. The CDR3, as DNA: TGTGCCAGTAGTGTTCCTCCGGGGGCCAACAATCAGCCCCAGCATTTT. Its protein is CASSVPPGANNQPQHF.

The V call is TRBV7-3, the J call TRBJ2-3, with a tentative D call TRBD1 (6 bases). There are 15 residues in the CDR3. V was cut by 5 bases and J by 6 bases, with 18 bases left in between. Germline assignment: CDR1 SGHTA and CDR2 FQGTGA. The CDR3 sequence is CASSKTGYNADTQYF. The CDR3 DNA reads TGTGCCAGCAGCAAAACAGGGTATAATGCGGATACGCAGTATTTT.